One and the same sample provided the 28 T cell receptor beta chains below, sequenced in a study of beta chain features in type 1 diabetes. The entirety of the isolated RNA underwent reverse transcription, so expressed TCRB transcripts were sequenced. Clones were sequenced by immunoSEQ multiplex PCR, and TCRdb holds only the in-frame ones, with some missing. The sample shows about 930,000 clones, 17% of them seen only once. Sequencing was carried out using naive CD4+ T cells from blood. The receptors originated from a woman under 30 in good health.

The V and J genes are TRBV12-5 and TRBJ1-2, with a tentative D call TRBD1 (5 bases). Trimming took off 3 bases at V and 4 bases at J, with 12 bases between the two ends. Germline CDR1 is LGHNT and CDR2 is FRNRAP. The CDR3 has 14 amino acids. The CDR3 nucleotides are TGTGCTAGTGGTTTTATCCCGGGGACCTATGGCTACACCTTC. Translation gives CASGFIPGTYGYTF.

This clone occurred a few times. Other DNA sequences in the same sample also yield this CDR3. The chain recombines TRBV18 with TRBJ2-5; 7 bases are shared with TRBD1. There are 15 residues in the CDR3. Germline loops: CDR1 KGHSH, CDR2 LQKENI. Trimming cost V 3 bases and J 5 bases; bases outside gene matches: 9. CDR3 in DNA: TGTGCCAGCTCACCGGATCGAGGGGGCGGGGAGACCCAGTACTTC. Translated: CASSPDRGGGETQYF.

J is TRBJ2-1 and V is TRBV4-1, with 10 bases matching TRBD2. Per germline, CDR1 MGHRA and CDR2 YSYEKL. V lost 4 bases and J lost 4; bases outside the gene matches: 13. This CDR3 comprises 18 residues. For the CDR3, the DNA is TGCGCCAGCAGCCGCCTAGCCGCCTGGACTAGCGGATACAATGAGCAGTTCTTC. It is translated as CASSRLAAWTSGYNEQFF.

This clone was detected only once. The chain employs TRBV28 and TRBJ1-4; D gene ambiguous. The V and J ends lost 6 bases and 3 bases respectively, with 11 bases between them. The CDR3 has 14 residues. Looked up from germline, CDR1 is MDHEN and CDR2 is SYDVKM. Here the CDR3 DNA reads TGTGCCAGCAGCCCGGGATATCCTAATGAAAAACTGTTTTTT. It specifies CASSPGYPNEKLFF.

This clone was seen a few times. This chain joins TRBV15 and TRBJ1-4; 11 bases line up with TRBD1. CDR1 LNHNV and CDR2 YYDKDF come from the germline V gene (reference sequence). V lost 5 bases to trimming and J lost 1 base; unmatched junction nucleotides: 3. The CDR3 runs 16 residues. The CDR3 sequence is CATSLGQGGTNEKLFF. The CDR3 DNA reads as TGTGCCACCAGCCTGGGACAGGGGGGAACTAATGAAAAACTGTTTTTT. Variable domain in full (rest from reference TRBV15 and TRBJ1-4): DAMVIQNPRYQVTQFGKPVTLSCSQTLNHNVMYWYQQKSSQAPKLLFHYYDKDFNNEADTPDNFQSRRPNTSFCFLDIRSPGLGDTAMYLCATSLGQGGTNEKLFFGSGTQLSVL.

This clone came up a few times. The same CDR3 is also encoded by other DNA sequences in this sample. J is TRBJ2-5 and V is TRBV7-6; no clear D gene. This CDR3 has 12 amino acids. CDR1 SGHVS and CDR2 FNYEAQ come from the germline V gene. V gave up 5 bases and J gave up 5 bases, with 9 bases separating them. CDR3 DNA: TGTGCCAGCAGCCCAGTCGGGGAGACCCAGTACTTC. Amino acids: CASSPVGETQYF.

This clone turned up a few times. The rearrangement joins TRBV10-3 to TRBJ2-7, with TRBD2 identical over 10 bases. From germline, CDR1 is ENHRY and CDR2 SYGVKD. The CDR3 is 18 residues long. Trimming cost V 0 bases and J 4 bases; bases outside gene matches: 12. The CDR3 nucleotides read TGTGCCATCAGTGAGTCGTTGGGGAGAGGGACTAGCGCTTACGAGCAGTACTTC. It translates to CAISESLGRGTSAYEQYF.

In its sample, this clone was seen a few times. V is TRBV7-9 and J is TRBJ2-6; 9 bases are a match to TRBD1. V was clipped by 5 bases and J by 1 base; unmatched bases: 9. CDR1 and CDR2 (germline): SEHNR, FQNEAQ (reference sequence). The CDR3 is 18 residues long. The CDR3 is CASSRRTGDGSGANVLTF. The CDR3 DNA reads TGTGCCAGCAGCCGCAGGACAGGGGACGGATCTGGGGCCAACGTCCTGACTTTC.

This clone appeared a few times. The same CDR3 is also encoded by other DNA sequences in this sample. This chain links TRBV18 with TRBJ2-5; 7 nucleotides match TRBD1. The V and J ends lost 3 bases and 3 bases, in that order; junction bases with no gene match: 1. Germline V gives CDR1 KGHSH, CDR2 LQKENI. The CDR3 is 13 residues long. For the CDR3, the DNA is TGTGCCAGCTCACCCCAGGGGGAAGAGACCCAGTACTTC. Translating gives CASSPQGEETQYF.

In its sample, this clone was seen a few times. CDR3 sequence (DNA): TGTGCCAGCGGGGTTTCCTACGAGCAGTACTTC. Translated, it gives CASGVSYEQYF. The rearrangement joins TRBV28 to TRBJ2-7, with unresolved D. The V gene lost 8 bases and the J gene lost 1 base, with 6 bases spanning the gap. In germline, CDR1 is MDHEN, CDR2 SYDVKM. The CDR3 extends over 11 amino acids.

This clone was seen a few times. The gene calls are TRBV10-3 and TRBJ1-2; maybe TRBD1 (6 bases). This CDR3 contains 14 residues. V lost 6 bases and J lost 6, with 17 bases in between. Germline values: CDR1 ENHRY, CDR2 SYGVKD. CDR3 sequence (DNA): TGTGCCATCAGGACAGGTTTGGATAGTGATGGCTACACCTTC. This gives the protein CAIRTGLDSDGYTF.

This clone was picked up a small number of times. The chain carries TRBV9 and TRBJ2-2, with D possibly matching TRBD2 (5 bases). There are 14 residues in the CDR3. CDR1 SGDLS and CDR2 YYNGEE come from the germline V gene. V was shortened by 6 bases and J by 0 bases, with 9 bases between the two germline ends. The CDR3 DNA sequence: TGTGCCAGCACTAGCCGTTCGAACACCGGGGAGCTGTTTTTT. This encodes CASTSRSNTGELFF.

In this sample, this clone turned up a few times. The CDR3 nucleotides read TGTGCCAGCAGACGTCTCCTTAAGGAGACCCAGTACTTC. It translates to CASRRLLKETQYF. The chain employs TRBV7-9 and TRBJ2-5; D unresolved. The CDR3 extends over 13 amino acids. The V gene's germline CDR1 is SEHNR and CDR2 FQNEAQ (reference sequence). V was trimmed by 6 bases and J by 5 bases, leaving 13 bases between them. The full variable domain, rest sourced from reference TRBV7-9 and TRBJ2-5, is DTGVSQNPRHKITKRGQNVTFRCDPISEHNRLYWYRQTLGQGPEFLTYFQNEAQLEKSRLLSDRFSAERPKGSFSTLEIQRTEQGDSAMYLCASRRLLKETQYFGPGTRLLVL.

The rearrangement uses TRBV5-1 and TRBJ2-5; TRBD2 is a possible D gene (5 bases). CDR1 is SGHRS, CDR2 YFSETQ, per germline. The CDR3 has 11 residues. Trimming took 4 bases from V and 11 from J, leaving 12 bases between them. CDR3 in DNA: TGCGCCAGCAGCCAAGACCGAGGGCAGTACTTC. Translating gives CASSQDRGQYF.

This clone occurred once. The chain joins TRBV9 to TRBJ2-1, with D perhaps matching TRBD2 (5 bases). Germline CDR1 reads SGDLS; CDR2 reads YYNGEE. There are 15 residues in the CDR3. The V gene lost 0 bases and the J gene lost 1 base, with 8 bases spanning the gap. DNA for the CDR3: TGTGCCAGCAGCGTAGGGCAGCGGTCCTACAATGAGCAGTTCTTC. Its protein product is CASSVGQRSYNEQFF. The full variable domain, in which reference TRBV9 and TRBJ2-1 provide the parts outside the CDR3, is DSGVTQTPKHLITATGQRVTLRCSPRSGDLSVYWYQQSLDQGLQFLIQYYNGEERAKGNILERFSAQQFPDLHSELNLSSLELGDSALYFCASSVGQRSYNEQFFGPGTRLTVL.

This chain connects TRBV18 to TRBJ2-3; 10 positions match TRBD2. Germline CDR1 reads KGHSH; CDR2 reads LQKENI. The CDR3 runs to 16 residues. Trimming removed 5 bases from V and 0 bases from J; junction bases left unmatched: 5. The CDR3 loop is CASSELAGTSTDTQYF. In nucleotides, the CDR3 is TGTGCCAGCTCAGAACTAGCGGGGACTAGCACAGATACGCAGTATTTT.

J is TRBJ2-1 and V is TRBV19; TRBD1 or TRBD2 may be the D gene (5 bases each). Trimming removed 4 bases at V and 8 bases at J, with 15 bases between. This CDR3 is built from 14 residues. Germline V CDR1 and CDR2: LNHDA, SQIVND (reference sequence). The CDR3 loop reads CASSKGRQRDEQFF. The CDR3 DNA is TGTGCCAGTAGTAAGGGACGCCAACGGGATGAGCAGTTCTTC.

Only a few counts were recorded for this clone. V usage is TRBV15 and J usage is TRBJ2-1; possibly TRBD1 for D (8 bases). Germline CDR1 reads LNHNV; CDR2 reads YYDKDF (reference sequence). The CDR3 is 16 amino acids. Trimming left V 1 base short and J 7 bases short, with 17 bases between. CDR3 nucleotide sequence: TGTGCCACCAGCAGAGGACAGGGGAGGGTGGGAAATGAGCAGTTCTTC. It is translated as CATSRGQGRVGNEQFF.

This sequence joins TRBV6-5 and TRBJ2-6; 7 bases agree with TRBD1. V was pared by 4 bases and J by 8 bases, with 5 bases of the junction left unmatched. Per the germline V gene, CDR1 is MNHEY and CDR2 is SVGAGI. The CDR3 has 14 residues. The CDR3, as DNA: TGTGCCAGCAGTTTCCGACAGGGCCCCAACGTCCTGACTTTC. Translated, it gives CASSFRQGPNVLTF.

This clone was counted between two and nine times. The chain joins TRBV28 to TRBJ2-3; 12 bases line up with TRBD2. V lost 6 bases and J lost 1; bases outside the gene matches: 8. The CDR3 has 17 amino acids. Germline V gene data show CDR1 as MDHEN and CDR2 as SYDVKM. CDR3 in DNA: TGTGCCAGCAGCCGGGCTAGCGGGAGGGGCGGCACAGATACGCAGTATTTT. It yields the protein CASSRASGRGGTDTQYF. Combining the CDR3 with reference TRBV28 and TRBJ2-3 gives the whole variable domain DVKVTQSSRYLVKRTGEKVFLECVQDMDHENMFWYRQDPGLGLRLIYFSYDVKMKEKGDIPEGYSVSREKKERFSLILESASTNQTSMYLCASSRASGRGGTDTQYFGPGTRLTVL.

This clone was counted only a few times. The chain links TRBV7-2 to TRBJ2-7; 9 bases line up with TRBD2. J lost 4 bases, V lost 1 base, and 8 bases had no gene match. The CDR3 runs to 16 residues. Germline-derived CDR1 and CDR2 are SGHTA and FQGNSA. CDR3 DNA: TGTGCCAGCAGCTTAGGTGGCGGGAGGGCGCGGTACGAGCAGTACTTC. It encodes CASSLGGGRARYEQYF.

The CDR3 bases are TGTGCCAGCAGCCAAGTCGGCGGAACGGGGGGCAATGAGCAGTTCTTC. This sequence encodes CASSQVGGTGGNEQFF. The rearrangement uses TRBV14 and TRBJ2-1; 7 bases line up with TRBD2. CDR3 length: 16 amino acids. Germline CDR1 and CDR2: SGHDN and FVKESK. Losses at the gene ends were 1 base for V and 6 bases for J; bases not matched to a gene: 9. Together with reference TRBV14 and TRBJ2-1, the CDR3 gives the full variable domain: EAGVTQFPSHSVIEKGQTVTLRCDPISGHDNLYWYRRVMGKEIKFLLHFVKESKQDESGMPNNRFLAERTGGTYSTLKVQPAELEDSGVYFCASSQVGGTGGNEQFFGPGTRLTVL.

This clone was recorded a few times. The V gene is TRBV2, the J gene TRBJ2-7; 16 bases map to TRBD2. The CDR3 runs to 19 residues. Germline lookup yields CDR1 SNHLY and CDR2 FYNNEI. With 5 bases clipped from V and 0 bases from J, the junction kept 10 bases outside the gene matches. The CDR3 sequence is CASSKSGLAGGPPSYEQYF. In DNA form, the CDR3 reads TGTGCCAGCAGTAAATCGGGACTAGCGGGAGGGCCTCCCTCCTACGAGCAGTACTTC.

This clone came up a few times. This CDR3 is also generated by other DNA sequences in the sample. The genes are TRBV6-5 and TRBJ2-7; 7 bases fit TRBD2. Germline-derived CDR1 and CDR2 are MNHEY and SVGAGI. This CDR3 is 15 amino acids long. V shed 3 bases, J shed 3 bases, and the junction held 8 bases outside the gene matches. This CDR3 is CASSYLGGRGYEQYF. The DNA of the CDR3 is TGTGCCAGCAGTTATTTGGGCGGGAGAGGCTACGAGCAGTACTTC.

This chain uses TRBV29-1 with TRBJ1-2, with TRBD1 as a possible D gene (6 bases). Germline-derived CDR1 and CDR2 are SQVTM and ANQGSEA. The length of the CDR3 is 12 residues. V gave up 2 bases and J gave up 5 bases, with 9 bases separating them. CDR3 coding DNA: TGCAGCGTTGAATCGGGGACATATGGCTACACCTTC. It codes for CSVESGTYGYTF. The full variable domain, completed using reference TRBV29-1 and TRBJ1-2, is SAVISQKPSRDICQRGTSLTIQCQVDSQVTMMFWYRQQPGQSLTLIATANQGSEATYESGFVIDKFPISRPNLTFSTLTVSNMSPEDSSIYLCSVESGTYGYTFGSGTRLTVV.

This chain joins TRBV7-3 and TRBJ1-1; the match to TRBD1 covers 8 bases. From germline, CDR1 is SGHTA and CDR2 FQGTGA. J was trimmed by 12 bases and V by 4 bases; bases with no gene match: 10. The CDR3 length is 13 residues. CDR3 region: CASSYPGQGISFF. Here the CDR3 DNA reads TGTGCCAGCAGCTACCCCGGACAGGGAATATCTTTCTTT.

This clone turned up a few times. This rearrangement joins TRBV11-2 to TRBJ2-7, with D perhaps being TRBD1 or TRBD2 (6 bases each). The germline V and J ends were trimmed by 5 bases and 0 bases, with 11 bases remaining between them. Germline V lookup: CDR1 SGHAT, CDR2 FQNNGV. The CDR3 is 14 amino acids. The CDR3 DNA is TGTGCCAGCAGCCGGGGGCTTAGCTCCTACGAGCAGTACTTC. Protein sequence: CASSRGLSSYEQYF.

This clone was observed a handful of times. The CDR3: CASSQFFSALTQYF. CDR3 bases: TGTGCCAGCAGCCAATTCTTCTCAGCTCTGACCCAGTACTTC. The chain couples TRBV14 to TRBJ2-5, with no clear D. CDR1 is SGHDN, CDR2 FVKESK, per germline. CDR3 length: 14 amino acids. Trimming shortened V by 2 bases and J by 7 bases, and 14 bases separated the two germline ends.